This TCR beta chain was captured by sequencing in a study of shared clonotypes between healthy human individuals. In regard to this clone: Its antigen remains unidentified. An end of the junction does not agree with germline; a read error may underlie this.

Germline V gives CDR1 SQVTM, CDR2 ANQGSEA. The CDR3 has 10 amino acids. Donors had no recently reported acute infections or vaccinations and were HIV-negative. Splitting of CD4+ cells produced CD45RA+ naive and CD45RA-negative memory subsets. The assay ran at deep level. This table comes from immunoSEQ multiplex PCR, and its TCRdb copy is limited to in-frame clones, with some not included. This repertoire shows over 700,000 clones, 72% found once; its top ten account for approximately 2%. The study, taken as a whole, reports: On the whole, naive subsets had larger estimated richness than memory subsets had.

The sequence was obtained from a woman younger than 45 in good health. J is TRBJ1-2 and V is TRBV29-1; maybe TRBD1 (5 bases). Input material: memory CD4+ T cells sorted from blood. Subset defined: CD45RA-negative fraction. Here the CDR3 DNA reads TGCAGCGTTGGGGACGGAGGATACAGGTTC. It specifies CSVGDGGYRF.